Sequencing of this T cell receptor (beta chain) was carried out in a study of STAT5B mutations in CD4+ large granular lymphocyte leukemia. The study, taken as a whole, reports: Data were not HLA-matched across samples. 8/27 top patient clones versus 2/35 control clones were TRBV06-family. Around 25% of private leukemic clonotypes occurred rarely in other patients' non-leukemic repertoires.

With respect to this clone: Its specificity is unknown. The junction departs from the called germline gene at one end, perhaps through a read error.

The CDR3 length is 13 residues. Germline V gene data show CDR1 as SGHRS and CDR2 as YFSETQ. Healthy controls were blood donor buffy coats. Sequencing used immunoSEQ multiplex PCR; TCRdb keeps in-frame clones, though not all of them. Among roughly 48,000 clones, roughly three quarters were seen once, and the ten largest hold more than 1.5%. The TCR was taken from a human donor in good health. The V and J genes are TRBV5-1 and TRBJ2-5; no definite D call. Sequencing used CD4+ T cells from blood buffy coats. CDR3 DNA sequence: TGCGCCAGCAGCCTGACTGCACGAGAGGCCCAGTACTTC. Protein sequence: CASSLTAREAQYF. Full variable domain (remainder filled in from reference TRBV5-1 and TRBJ2-5): KAGVTQTPRYLIKTRGQQVTLSCSPISGHRSVSWYQQTPGQGLQFLFEYFSETQRNKGNFPGRFSGRQFSNSRSEMNVSTLELGDSALYLCASSLTAREAQYFGPGTRLLVL.